Listed below are T cell receptor beta chains from one sample, sequenced in a study of T cells after yellow fever vaccination. TCRdb re-called the 5' RACE reads through MiXCR, storing one row per CDR3 protein. The sample shows nearly 550,000 distinct CDR3 sequences, roughly a fifth of them seen only once. Specimen: PBMCs, collected 15 days after the yellow fever booster vaccination. These receptors were obtained from a man aged 25-45 years who received the YFV17D yellow fever vaccine. The CDR3 runs from the conserved cysteine through the conserved F or W. The D gene is left open where the match is weak. Not every row has a clone size; where given, it reads once, few, many or a size class.

- TRBJ2-7 TRBV29-1 few CSVQHGQLEQYF TGCAGCGTTCAACATGGACAACTCGAGCAGTACTTC
- TRBJ1-6 TRBV6-1 few CASSEVGVVGNSPLHF TGTGCCAGCAGTGAGGTTGGGGTTGTCGGAAATTCACCCCTCCACTTT
TRBD2 TRBJ2-7 TRBV6-1 - CASSPPPGLAGAYEQYF TGTGCCAGCAGTCCTCCCCCGGGACTAGCGGGAGCATACGAGCAGTACTTC
TRBD2 TRBJ2-1 TRBV18 - CASSGRSGRSNEQFF TGTGCCAGCTCCGGCCGCAGCGGGAGATCCAATGAGCAGTTCTTC
TRBD2 TRBJ2-1 TRBV7-9 few CASRSGLAGGGEQFF TGTGCCAGCAGATCCGGACTAGCGGGAGGGGGTGAGCAGTTCTTC
- TRBJ2-5 TRBV7-2 - CASSLIHQETQYF TGTGCCAGCAGCTTAATACACCAAGAGACCCAGTACTTC
TRBD2 TRBJ2-1 TRBV14 - CASSQEVRGSEQFF TGTGCCAGCAGCCAAGAGGTCCGCGGGAGTGAGCAGTTCTTC
- TRBJ1-4 TRBV5-1 few CASSLVWGADGKLFF TGCGCCAGCAGCTTGGTATGGGGCGCAGATGGAAAACTGTTTTTT
- TRBJ2-7 TRBV30 - CAWSPSDYEQYF TGTGCCTGGAGTCCCAGCGACTACGAGCAGTACTTC
- TRBJ2-3 TRBV20-1 few CSAREGRTYTDTQYF TGCAGTGCTAGAGAGGGGAGAACCTACACAGATACGCAGTATTTT
- TRBJ2-3 TRBV3-1 - CASGRWNTDTQYF TGTGCCAGCGGTCGGTGGAACACAGATACGCAGTATTTT
- TRBJ2-1 TRBV10-3 few CAIREGPLNEQFF TGTGCCATCAGGGAGGGACCCCTCAATGAGCAGTTCTTC
TRBD1 TRBJ2-2 TRBV6-1 - CASSGTRGSAGELFF TGTGCCAGCAGTGGAACCAGGGGGTCGGCCGGGGAGCTGTTTTTT
- TRBJ2-2 TRBV9 - CASSVRGAANTGELFF TGTGCCAGCAGCGTAAGGGGGGCCGCGAACACCGGGGAGCTGTTTTTT
- TRBJ2-7 TRBV6-5 few CASSYRDNKEQYF TGTGCCAGCAGTTACCGGGACAATAAGGAGCAGTACTTC
- TRBJ2-2 TRBV4-2 few CASSQADRSGELFF TGTGCCAGCAGCCAAGCCGACCGTTCCGGGGAGCTGTTTTTT
TRBD2 TRBJ2-1 TRBV19 - CASKRESYNEQFF TGTGCCAGTAAGCGGGAATCCTACAATGAGCAGTTCTTC
- TRBJ2-7 TRBV27 - CASSKAYFSYEQYF TGTGCCAGCAGTAAAGCATACTTCTCCTACGAGCAGTACTTC
- TRBJ2-1 TRBV12-3/TRBV12-4 - CASSTYEASYNEQFF TGTGCCAGCAGTACCTATGAGGCGTCCTACAATGAGCAGTTCTTC
- TRBJ1-1 TRBV20-1 few CSVSPTVMNTEAFF TGCAGTGTTTCACCGACGGTAATGAACACTGAAGCTTTCTTT
- TRBJ2-1 TRBV30 few CAWSSQGAIIGGEQFF TGTGCCTGGAGTTCTCAGGGCGCGATCATTGGCGGTGAGCAGTTCTTC
- TRBJ2-5 TRBV3-1 - CASSHGGLRGGTQYF TGTGCCAGCAGCCACGGGGGACTTCGGGGAGGGACCCAGTACTTC
TRBD2 TRBJ2-1 TRBV7-2 few CASSTTSGRFNEQFF TGTGCCAGCAGCACCACTAGCGGGAGGTTTAATGAGCAGTTCTTC
TRBD2 TRBJ2-3 TRBV7-9 few CASTRDRTSGTDTQYF TGTGCCAGCACACGAGACCGGACTAGCGGCACAGATACGCAGTATTTT
- TRBJ1-6 TRBV3-1 few CASSQEDGSHSPLHF TGTGCCAGCAGCCAAGAGGACGGCAGTCATTCACCCCTCCACTTT
- TRBJ2-7 TRBV28 - CASSSLSAYEQYF TGTGCCAGCAGTTCCCTATCTGCCTACGAGCAGTACTTC
- TRBJ2-1 TRBV5-4 - CASSLQGLYNEQFF TGTGCCAGCAGCTTACAGGGCCTCTACAATGAGCAGTTCTTC
- TRBJ2-7 TRBV10-3 many CASGDTSYEQYF TGTGCCAGTGGAGATACCTCCTACGAGCAGTACTTC
- TRBJ2-7 TRBV6-2/TRBV6-3 few CAIEGTESYEQYF TGTGCTATTGAGGGAACTGAGTCCTACGAGCAGTACTTC
- TRBJ2-7 TRBV18 - CASSSGRKFYEQYF TGTGCCAGCTCCTCGGGACGGAAATTCTACGAGCAGTACTTC
TRBD2 TRBJ2-1 TRBV10-3 - CAISEPGTRGYNEQFF TGTGCCATCAGTGAGCCCGGGACTAGAGGATACAATGAGCAGTTCTTC
- TRBJ2-5 TRBV20-1 few CSASPVQETQYF TGCAGTGCCAGCCCCGTGCAAGAGACCCAGTACTTC
TRBD1 TRBJ2-6 TRBV5-1 few CASSLARGYPHLAGANVLTF TGCGCCAGCAGCTTGGCCAGGGGGTATCCCCACCTCGCTGGGGCCAACGTCCTGACTTTC
- TRBJ2-5 TRBV12-3/TRBV12-4 few CASRQGIGGETQYF TGTGCCAGCAGACAGGGTATTGGGGGAGAGACCCAGTACTTC
- TRBJ2-7 TRBV20-1 - CSAHQGGGEQYF TGCAGTGCTCACCAAGGGGGGGGCGAGCAGTACTTC
- TRBJ2-5 TRBV7-2 once CASSLVGHKETQYF TGTGCCAGCAGCTTAGTGGGACACAAAGAGACCCAGTACTTC
- TRBJ2-1 TRBV12-3/TRBV12-4 few CASSFGPHNEQFF TGTGCCAGCAGTTTCGGACCACACAATGAGCAGTTCTTC
TRBD1 TRBJ2-5 TRBV7-2 - CASTQGGLQETQYF TGTGCCAGCACCCAAGGGGGCCTTCAAGAGACCCAGTACTTC
- TRBJ2-1 TRBV29-1 - CSVERLHSNEQFF TGCAGCGTTGAAAGGCTTCATTCCAATGAGCAGTTCTTC
- TRBJ2-5 TRBV7-6 - CASSLEGGPPEGETQYF TGTGCCAGCAGCTTAGAGGGGGGCCCTCCCGAAGGGGAGACCCAGTACTTC
TRBD2 TRBJ2-1 TRBV20-1 - CSARSRLAREQFF TGCAGTGCTAGATCAAGACTAGCAAGGGAGCAGTTCTTC
TRBD2 TRBJ2-1 TRBV29-1 - CSVPGGGNFF TGCAGCGTCCCCGGGGGAGGGAACTTCTTC
TRBD2 TRBJ2-7 TRBV20-1 - CRTSRTYEQYF TGCAGGACTAGCAGAACCTACGAGCAGTACTTC
TRBD2 TRBJ2-1 TRBV27 few CASSLAGLADYNEQFF TGTGCCAGCAGTTTAGCCGGACTAGCGGACTACAATGAGCAGTTCTTC
TRBD2 TRBJ2-7 TRBV29-1 few CSVQFSGIGEQYF TGCAGCGTCCAATTTAGCGGGATTGGCGAGCAGTACTTC
- TRBJ1-2 TRBV20-1 many CSARGRNYGYTF TGCAGTGCTAGGGGTCGGAACTATGGCTACACCTTC